Below are 24 T cell receptor beta chains sequenced from a single sample in a study of blood T cell repertoires in COVID-19. Measured with immunoSEQ multiplex PCR; TCRdb has only the in-frame clones, and not every one. The profile shows over 300,000 clones, roughly 85% of them singletons. Material: peripheral blood. These receptor sequences come from a human donor in a cohort sampled during active COVID-19.

CDR3 amino acids: CATSDQGTGELFF. CDR3 nucleotide sequence: TGTGCCACCAGTGACCAGGGAACCGGGGAGCTGTTTTTT. The chain is built from TRBV24-1 and TRBJ2-2, with TRBD1 as a possible D gene (5 bases). The length of the CDR3 is 13 residues. Germline V gene lookup returns CDR1 KGHDR and CDR2 SFDVKD. V was cut by 4 bases and J by 5 bases, with 7 bases left in between.

This clone has only one observation. V usage is TRBV13 and J usage is TRBJ1-3; perhaps TRBD1 as D (6 bases). Germline V CDR1 and CDR2: PRHDT, FYEKMQ (reference sequence). V was shortened by 5 bases and J by 1 base, with 12 bases between the two germline ends. The CDR3 sequence is 15 residues long. The CDR3 is CASSDPGDSGNTIYF. The CDR3 nucleotides are TGTGCCAGCAGCGACCCAGGGGATTCTGGAAACACCATATATTTT.

V and J are TRBV30 and TRBJ1-2; no definite D call. V lost 1 base and J 3 bases, leaving 12 bases between the germline ends. CDR3 length equals 14 residues. Germline assignment: CDR1 GTSNPN and CDR2 SVGIG (reference sequence). In DNA, the CDR3 is TGTGCCTGGAGTGCAGCAGGTATTGACTATGGCTACACCTTC. Translating it yields CAWSAAGIDYGYTF.

The chain combines TRBV2 with TRBJ2-3, with TRBD2 identical over 7 bases. This CDR3 is built from 17 residues. The germline gives CDR1 SNHLY, CDR2 FYNNEI. The V segment lost 8 bases and the J segment 8 bases; nucleotides outside the gene matches: 22. CDR3 in amino acids: CASPESGGIQDGSTQYF. In DNA form, the CDR3 reads TGTGCCAGCCCTGAATCGGGGGGAATACAGGATGGGAGTACGCAGTATTTT.

V and J are TRBV5-6 and TRBJ1-1, with a weak D call TRBD1 (6 bases). The CDR3 loop spans 14 amino acids. Germline V gene data show CDR1 as SGHDT and CDR2 as YYEEEE. Trimming cost V 3 bases and J 10 bases, with 19 bases left between them. CDR3: CASSWRQVTLGAFF. CDR3 nucleotide sequence: TGTGCCAGCAGCTGGAGACAGGTGACTTTAGGAGCTTTCTTT.

The sample holds a few counts of this clone. The chain employs TRBV2 and TRBJ1-4; weak D call: TRBD1 (6 bases). From germline, CDR1 is SNHLY and CDR2 FYNNEI. Trimming cost V 7 bases and J 11 bases, with 14 bases left between them. The CDR3 runs to 12 residues. This CDR3 reads CASTGGQGKLFF. The CDR3, as DNA: TGTGCCAGCACGGGGGGGCAGGGGAAACTGTTTTTT.

CDR3 coding DNA: TGTGCCAGCAGCGCAACACTGGGACAGGGGGCTGAAGCTTTCTTT. Encoded protein: CASSATLGQGAEAFF. The gene calls are TRBV5-5 and TRBJ1-1; 11 bases match TRBD1. CDR1 and CDR2 from the germline V gene are SGHKS and YYEKEE (reference sequence). J lost 6 bases, V lost 4 bases, and 8 bases had no gene match. The CDR3 sequence is 15 residues long.

The V gene is TRBV13, the J gene TRBJ2-7, with D maybe TRBD1 (5 bases). The V and J ends lost 5 bases and 2 bases respectively, with 16 bases between them. Germline-derived CDR1 and CDR2 are PRHDT and FYEKMQ (reference sequence). The CDR3 is 15 residues long. The chain's CDR3 is CASSQQGFLTYEQYF. The CDR3 DNA reads TGTGCCAGCAGCCAGCAGGGTTTCCTCACCTACGAGCAGTACTTC.

The J gene is TRBJ1-5, the V gene TRBV30; D is possibly TRBD1 (6 bases). This CDR3 has 17 amino acids. Germline V gene sequence: CDR1 GTSNPN, CDR2 SVGIG (reference sequence). V shed 2 bases and J shed 2 bases, with 19 bases lying between them. The CDR3 region is CAWSPNNRAGGNQPQHF. CDR3 nucleotide sequence: TGTGCCTGGAGTCCAAACAACAGGGCTGGAGGCAATCAGCCCCAGCATTTT.

This clone was found a few times. The CDR3 region is CASRATGQSNQPQHF. The CDR3 DNA reads as TGTGCCAGCAGGGCGACAGGGCAAAGCAATCAGCCCCAGCATTTT. The chain couples TRBV27 to TRBJ1-5, with 7 nucleotides matching TRBD1. CDR1 is MNHEY, CDR2 SMNVEV, per germline (reference sequence). The CDR3 spans 15 residues. Trimming took 6 bases from V and 1 from J; bases not matched to a gene: 6.

The chain employs TRBV27 and TRBJ1-6; D may be TRBD1 (5 bases). The CDR3 loop spans 15 amino acids. Trimming took off 2 bases at V and 7 bases at J, with 12 bases between the two ends. Germline V gives CDR1 MNHEY, CDR2 SMNVEV (reference sequence). The DNA of the CDR3 is TGTGCCAGCAGTTTACGCGCGGGGGGGAATTCACCCCTCCACTTT. Protein sequence: CASSLRAGGNSPLHF.

A word on this clone: The sample holds other DNA sequences that translate to the same CDR3. The V gene is TRBV2, the J gene TRBJ1-1, with 11 nucleotides matching TRBD1. J lost 5 bases, V lost 6 bases, and 2 bases had no gene match. CDR3 size: 13 residues. Germline CDR1 is SNHLY and CDR2 is FYNNEI. The CDR3 DNA sequence: TGTGCCAGCAGGGGACAGGGGGGTACTGAAGCTTTCTTT. Protein sequence: CASRGQGGTEAFF.

The chain is built from TRBV27 and TRBJ1-2; D is unresolved. V lost 3 bases and J lost 2, with 10 bases in between. This CDR3 has 14 residues. Germline assignment: CDR1 MNHEY and CDR2 SMNVEV (reference sequence). CDR3 amino acids: CASSFGSSNYGYTF. The DNA of the CDR3 is TGTGCCAGCAGTTTTGGCAGTTCAAACTATGGCTACACCTTC.

This clone was counted once. The chain recombines TRBV7-9 with TRBJ2-3; 11 nucleotides align to TRBD2. Germline values: CDR1 SEHNR, CDR2 FQNEAQ (reference sequence). The CDR3 is 16 amino acids. Trimming at V came to 5 bases and at J to 3 bases, leaving 7 bases not matched to a gene. This CDR3 reads CASSPRTSGSTDTQYF. The DNA for the CDR3 is TGTGCCAGCAGCCCCCGGACTAGCGGGTCGACAGATACGCAGTATTTT.

The sample holds a few counts of this clone. V gene TRBV7-9 combines with J gene TRBJ1-5; TRBD1 agrees at 7 bases. Trimming took 5 bases from V and 2 from J; bases not matched to a gene: 12. The CDR3 sequence is 17 residues long. CDR1 is SEHNR and CDR2 is FQNEAQ in the germline V gene (reference sequence). The CDR3 nucleotides are TGTGCCAGCAGCCTAGGGGCGACAGGGAACGGCAATCAGCCCCAGCATTTT. Translating gives CASSLGATGNGNQPQHF.

The chain links TRBV7-9 to TRBJ1-2; D perhaps matches TRBD1 (5 bases). The CDR3 length is 14 residues. V dropped 5 bases and J dropped 3 bases, with 13 bases sitting between them. CDR1 and CDR2 (germline): SEHNR, FQNEAQ (reference sequence). CDR3 nucleotide sequence: TGTGCCAGCAGCCATACAGGTGACGACTATGGCTACACCTTC. Amino acids: CASSHTGDDYGYTF.

The J gene is TRBJ2-5, the V gene TRBV27, with D possibly being TRBD1 (6 bases). This CDR3 is 13 amino acids long. The V gene lost 5 bases and the J gene lost 5 bases, with 12 bases spanning the gap. Germline lookup yields CDR1 MNHEY and CDR2 SMNVEV (reference sequence). The CDR3 region has the DNA TGTGCCAGCAGTCTCAGGGGACGGGAGACCCAGTACTTC. Translated: CASSLRGRETQYF.

This sequence joins TRBV19 and TRBJ2-7; the D gene is possibly TRBD1 (5 bases). CDR1 is LNHDA, CDR2 SQIVND, per germline (reference sequence). Trimming shortened V by 7 bases and J by 0 bases, and 13 bases separated the two germline ends. CDR3 length: 14 amino acids. CDR3 sequence reads: CASKRGATSYEQYF. The CDR3 DNA is TGTGCCAGTAAGCGTGGGGCAACCTCCTACGAGCAGTACTTC.

The V and J genes are TRBV28 and TRBJ1-5; D uncertain. In germline, CDR1 is MDHEN, CDR2 SYDVKM. CDR3 length: 12 amino acids. The V end lost 7 bases, the J end lost 0 bases, and 4 bases lay between the germline ends. CDR3 sequence: CASTYSNQPQHF. As DNA, the CDR3 is TGTGCCAGCACTTATAGCAATCAGCCCCAGCATTTT. The full variable domain, in which reference TRBV28 and TRBJ1-5 provide the parts outside the CDR3, is DVKVTQSSRYLVKRTGEKVFLECVQDMDHENMFWYRQDPGLGLRLIYFSYDVKMKEKGDIPEGYSVSREKKERFSLILESASTNQTSMYLCASTYSNQPQHFGDGTRLSIL.

The chain carries TRBV14 and TRBJ2-7; a weak D match, TRBD1 (6 bases). Between the trimmed V and J ends, which lost 3 bases and 2 bases, there was a span of 14 bases. Germline CDR1 SGHDN, CDR2 FVKESK. This CDR3 spans 15 amino acids. The DNA of the CDR3 is TGTGCCAGCAGCCACCCCCTACAGGGAGCCTACGAGCAGTACTTC. It specifies CASSHPLQGAYEQYF.

The V and J genes are TRBV3-1 (or the pseudogene TRBV3-2) and TRBJ2-3; 9 bases agree with TRBD2. The CDR3 runs to 15 residues. CDR1 LGHDT and CDR2 YNNKEL come from the germline V gene (reference sequence). V lost 1 base and J lost 3; bases outside the gene matches: 2. The CDR3 here is CASSQVRGGTDTQYF. CDR3 bases: TGTGCCAGCAGCCAAGTGCGGGGGGGAACAGATACGCAGTATTTT.

This clone has only a few counts. The chain combines TRBV18 with TRBJ1-2; D is unclear. Germline lookup yields CDR1 KGHSH and CDR2 LQKENI. CDR3 length: 15 amino acids. Trimming took 3 bases from V and 1 from J, leaving 12 bases between them. The CDR3 DNA sequence: TGTGCCAGCTCACCTGACCCGGGTCTTAACTATGGCTACACCTTC. Residues: CASSPDPGLNYGYTF.

The rearrangement uses TRBV30 and TRBJ1-1; TRBD1 is a possible D gene (6 bases). The CDR3 totals 14 residues. From germline, CDR1 is GTSNPN and CDR2 SVGIG (reference sequence). With 2 bases removed from V and 4 bases from J, the gap between germline ends came to 14 bases. The CDR3 DNA reads as TGTGCCTGGAGTTATACAGGGTTGGCCACTGAAGCTTTCTTT. Its translation is CAWSYTGLATEAFF.

The chain joins TRBV2 to TRBJ1-2; the match to TRBD1 covers 8 bases. With 6 bases clipped from V and 7 bases from J, the junction kept 7 bases outside the gene matches. CDR3 length: 13 residues. Germline V gene sequence: CDR1 SNHLY, CDR2 FYNNEI. Here the CDR3 reads CASREQGVSGYTF. The CDR3 region has the DNA TGTGCCAGCAGGGAACAGGGGGTCAGTGGCTACACCTTC.